These T cell receptor beta chains were read from a single sample in a study of multiple sclerosis patients with progressive multifocal leukoencephalopathy. Repertoires were generated with immunoSEQ multiplex PCR, while TCRdb's copy carries only in-frame clones and drops some. The repertoire holds around 27,000 clones, with nearly 90% as singletons. Sequencing used PBMCs, obtained from a patient treated with natalizumab. These receptors were taken from a human donor with multiple sclerosis. The CDR3 runs from the conserved cysteine through the conserved F or W. Fields, in order: J gene, V gene, CDR3 protein.

J gene: TRBJ1-4
V gene: TRBV7-6
CDR3 protein: CASSLVRGHEKLFF

J gene: TRBJ1-5
V gene: TRBV6-6
CDR3 protein: CASSLGVLGQPQHF

J gene: TRBJ1-1
V gene: TRBV6-1
CDR3 protein: CASSEVAAVNTEAFF

J gene: TRBJ2-2
V gene: TRBV5-4
CDR3 protein: CASSLLGGNTGELFF

J gene: TRBJ1-1
V gene: TRBV10-3
CDR3 protein: CAISEAGVATEAFF

J gene: TRBJ1-5
V gene: TRBV14
CDR3 protein: CASSQPSLGGGQPQHF

J gene: TRBJ1-5
V gene: TRBV10-2
CDR3 protein: CASSVVLNQPQHF

J gene: TRBJ2-3
V gene: TRBV7-2
CDR3 protein: CASSSTSGGPDTQYF

J gene: TRBJ1-6
V gene: TRBV7-3
CDR3 protein: CASSLAYNSPLHF

J gene: TRBJ2-1
V gene: TRBV5-4
CDR3 protein: CAGGKGQIYNEQFF

J gene: TRBJ1-2
V gene: TRBV11-2
CDR3 protein: CASSLGSSYTF

J gene: TRBJ2-5
V gene: TRBV9
CDR3 protein: CASSTTGRETQYF

J gene: TRBJ1-2
V gene: TRBV18
CDR3 protein: CASSPSGGRGLGDGYTF

J gene: TRBJ2-7
V gene: TRBV4-1
CDR3 protein: CASSQVAGFEQYF

J gene: TRBJ1-3
V gene: TRBV7-9
CDR3 protein: CASSMHRGARSGNTIYF

J gene: TRBJ1-3
V gene: TRBV4-2
CDR3 protein: CASSRNSGNTIYF

J gene: TRBJ1-2
V gene: TRBV29-1
CDR3 protein: CSVEWGQGYGYTF

J gene: TRBJ1-6
V gene: TRBV11-2
CDR3 protein: CASSAYFGSPLHF

J gene: TRBJ1-2
V gene: TRBV19
CDR3 protein: CASSMVRRGGGDGYTF

J gene: TRBJ1-6
V gene: TRBV6-5
CDR3 protein: CATGQGYNSPLHF

J gene: TRBJ1-3
V gene: TRBV10-3
CDR3 protein: CAISLSTEPYTIYF

J gene: TRBJ2-7
V gene: TRBV25-1
CDR3 protein: CASSPLPGQGSSYEQYF

J gene: TRBJ1-2
V gene: TRBV7-9
CDR3 protein: CASSSGLNYGYTF

J gene: TRBJ2-3
V gene: TRBV7-6
CDR3 protein: CASSSFWDGLSTDTQYF

J gene: TRBJ1-5
V gene: TRBV2
CDR3 protein: CASTEGRGPQHF

J gene: TRBJ1-2
V gene: TRBV16
CDR3 protein: CASSQSDYGYTF

J gene: TRBJ2-5
V gene: TRBV5-1
CDR3 protein: CASSSGRDYQETQYF

J gene: TRBJ2-2
V gene: TRBV7-9
CDR3 protein: CASRRTSGGAFFTGELFF

J gene: TRBJ2-1
V gene: TRBV4-3
CDR3 protein: CASSFSGGAADEQFF

J gene: TRBJ2-7
V gene: TRBV6-5
CDR3 protein: CASSEMRLVYEQYF

J gene: TRBJ2-6
V gene: TRBV4-1
CDR3 protein: CASSPTHGGSGANVLTF

J gene: TRBJ2-1
V gene: TRBV30
CDR3 protein: CAWNGDKRDSTGVGVYNEQFF

J gene: TRBJ2-7
V gene: TRBV19
CDR3 protein: CATRDRVSYEQYF

J gene: TRBJ1-2
V gene: TRBV9
CDR3 protein: CASSDSGRRAGYTF

J gene: TRBJ2-2
V gene: TRBV7-2
CDR3 protein: CASSLPGTGVTGELFF

J gene: TRBJ1-1
V gene: TRBV29-1
CDR3 protein: CSVHSSLSEAFF

J gene: TRBJ1-6
V gene: TRBV4-3
CDR3 protein: CASSQETGDNSPLHF

J gene: TRBJ1-5
V gene: TRBV7-9
CDR3 protein: CASSEGGSNQPQHF

J gene: TRBJ2-7
V gene: TRBV7-8
CDR3 protein: CASSLRTSGAYEQYF

J gene: TRBJ1-2
V gene: TRBV30
CDR3 protein: CAWSPGTGAYGYTF

J gene: TRBJ1-1
V gene: TRBV5-1
CDR3 protein: CASSPDSMNTEAFF